These 3 T cell receptor beta chains originate from one sample sequenced in a study of shared clonotypes between healthy human individuals. The repertoire was sequenced with immunoSEQ multiplex PCR; TCRdb's copy has only in-frame clones and lacks some. Of approximately 2.5 million clones in the sample, 90% to 95% were seen once. The sequencing input was naive CD4+ T cells from PBMCs. Noted subset: CD45RA+ positively selected. The source of these receptors is a young man in good health. Some clones in this sample may be carry-over from other donors' samples.

The rearrangement uses TRBV28 and TRBJ2-7, with no clear D. Deletions cut 2 bases from V and 7 bases from J, with 15 bases between. The CDR3 has 14 amino acids. In germline, CDR1 is MDHEN, CDR2 SYDVKM. CDR3 protein: CASSLLGGVGEQYF. The CDR3, as DNA: TGTGCCAGCAGTTTACTCGGCGGTGTAGGGGAGCAGTACTTC. The full variable domain, in which reference TRBV28 and TRBJ2-7 provide the parts outside the CDR3, is DVKVTQSSRYLVKRTGEKVFLECVQDMDHENMFWYRQDPGLGLRLIYFSYDVKMKEKGDIPEGYSVSREKKERFSLILESASTNQTSMYLCASSLLGGVGEQYFGPGTRLTVT.

The J gene is TRBJ2-7, the V gene TRBV10-2, with 12 bases that match TRBD2. The V segment lost 3 bases and the J segment 3 bases; nucleotides outside the gene matches: 12. This CDR3 comprises 18 residues. Germline lookup yields CDR1 WSHSY and CDR2 SAAADI. The CDR3 sequence: CASSDRLAGVRGIYEQYF. The CDR3 DNA is TGCGCCAGCAGTGACAGACTAGCGGGAGTTCGGGGAATCTACGAGCAGTACTTC.

The chain employs TRBV4-2 and TRBJ2-7; either TRBD1 or TRBD2 may fit D (5 bases each). CDR1 and CDR2 (germline): LGHNA, YNFKEQ. V was trimmed by 5 bases and J by 3 bases, leaving 14 bases between them. CDR3 length: 14 residues. The CDR3 coding sequence is TGTGCCAGCAGCACCGGGGACGGCCGCTACGAGCAGTACTTC. It codes for CASSTGDGRYEQYF.